This record looks at one T cell receptor beta chain sequence and its context. Its cognate antigen has yet to be identified. Base qualities are not provided; no much larger clone lies one nucleotide away. The data were taken from a study of shared clonotypes between healthy human individuals (dated by TCRdb to about 2020). Concerning the study at large: Three men and two women, aged 18 to 49 years, made up the cohort. To estimate repertoire size and how much clonotype sharing occurs between individuals, the study deeply sequenced the blood TCR repertoires of a handful of healthy adults. To increase sequencing depth and limit assay-specific biases, different laboratories used diverse techniques to prepare libraries and sequence TCR repertoires. Each donor's leukapheresis produced roughly between about 0.9 and 9.5 billion PBMCs. The paper's findings and limits, for the study overall: Because the study included only a small number of donors, the genetic and exposure-history diversity represented was limited. Only blood was sampled, and tissue TCR repertoires likely differ from those in blood. Pairwise subsampling indicated that sequencing depth was expected to affect the degree of clonotype sharing among donors.

The donors were healthy, HIV-negative adults with no recently reported acute infections or vaccinations. Every donor was a Caucasian adult residing in Nashville, Tennessee, USA. For unsorted samples, around 85 million PBMCs were counted, and genomic DNA was extracted using the QIAamp DNA Blood Mini kit. Blood was obtained by leukapheresis, after which PBMCs were separated by Ficoll-Histopaque density gradient centrifugation and cryopreserved in liquid nitrogen vapor phase. Using the deep immunoSEQ assay, TCR CDR3 regions were amplified from genomic DNA by multiplex PCR. Genomic DNA extracted from each cell subset was distributed evenly over all wells of several immunoSEQ 96-well plates, and each plate served as one replicate. Each replicate PCR for unsorted PBMC received approximately 300 ng genomic DNA, equal to tens of thousands of T cell genomes. Ten immunoSEQ deep assay plates were used to sequence unsorted PBMC genomic DNA. Purified libraries were quantified with a Qubit 3.0 fluorometer, sized on a Bioanalyzer 2100, and re-quantified with the KAPA Library Quantification kit. Each immunoSEQ 96-well plate was sequenced on its own single-read 150-cycle Illumina NextSeq 550 flow cell. The original methods were these. Because the immunoSEQ output included only junctional sequences and no quality scores, the filtering could not be the same as the filtering used for full-length reads. To assign V/J genes and CDR3, sequences were annotated using PyIR, a Python wrapper for IgBLAST v1.9, with IMGT germline references. Reads were filtered out if the reads had weak V/J assignments (E-value above 1e-6), no CDR3, stop codons, out-of-frame junctions, or ambiguous translated residues. V3J clonotypes were defined as sequences sharing the same inferred V gene, J gene, and CDR3 amino acid sequence. Percentage overlap between repertoires was calculated by dividing the number of shared unique clonotypes by the size of the smaller repertoire. Repertoire richness was assessed with RTK rarefaction, the Chao1 estimator, and Recon v2.1 estimates of unobserved clonotypes. Not all clones reach the TCRdb copy of this immuneACCESS table, which keeps in-frame sequences only. Checked studies attribute under half of the gap to unresolved V genes and leave the rest unexplained. Clone size and V and J calls were adopted from that table, with D and trimming inferred from the DNA. The sample table records 450,000 to 500,000 clones; around three quarters of these occur just once. The ten largest clones capture approximately 12% of the sample.

In the germline V gene, CDR1 corresponds to LGHNA and CDR2 to YNFKEQ. Trimmed from V: 3 bases; trimmed from J: 6 bases; junction bases lacking a gene match: 10. Reading from cysteine to phenylalanine, the CDR3 counts 16 amino acids. CDR3 DNA only is kept here, 48 bases in frame from base 1. This receptor was identified in a woman aged 40 to 50 in good health. Some clones in this sample may be carry-over from other donors' samples. Sequencing input: PBMCs. Here the chain combines TRBV4-2 and TRBJ2-1; TRBD2 lines up with 8 middle nucleotides. The bases are TGTGCCAGCAGCCATATGGGACTAGACCGGATCAATGAGCAGTTCTTC. The resulting protein is CASSHMGLDRINEQFF.